These T cell receptor beta chains were read from a single sample in a study of blood T cell repertoires in COVID-19. Assay: immunoSEQ multiplex PCR; the TCRdb copy retains only in-frame clones and omits some. The sample shows approximately 300,000 clones, around 87% of them seen only once. The sample comprised peripheral blood. These receptors were collected from a man aged 45-60 years with active or convalescent COVID-19. Both conserved end residues are part of each CDR3. Each record gives: V gene, clone size, J gene, CDR3 protein. Only some rows state a clone size, as once, few, many or a class for expanded clones.

V: TRBV9; size: .; J: TRBJ2-6; CDR3: CASSVTGTGGSGANVLTF
V: TRBV25-1; size: .; J: TRBJ2-7; CDR3: CASTSWTGGGEQYF
V: TRBV20-1; size: .; J: TRBJ2-7; CDR3: CSASPGLALLGQYF
V: TRBV28; size: few; J: TRBJ1-2; CDR3: CASSGGQGIGYGYTF
V: TRBV5-1; size: .; J: TRBJ1-4; CDR3: CASSDPGGAGEKLFF
V: TRBV21-1; size: .; J: TRBJ2-1; CDR3: CARSGRRTSYNEQFF
V: TRBV2; size: .; J: TRBJ1-5; CDR3: CASTIHSNQPQHF
V: TRBV19; size: .; J: TRBJ1-6; CDR3: CASTGTAGSPLHF
V: TRBV10-3; size: .; J: TRBJ1-1; CDR3: CAISEGGASFF
V: TRBV7-6; size: .; J: TRBJ2-3; CDR3: CASSLEGPGGTDTQYF
V: TRBV28; size: .; J: TRBJ1-1; CDR3: CASSLLDKEAFF
V: TRBV5-6; size: .; J: TRBJ2-5; CDR3: CASSYTYRETQYF
V: TRBV6-1; size: .; J: TRBJ1-4; CDR3: CASSEEFRSANEKLFF
V: TRBV6-5; size: .; J: TRBJ2-1; CDR3: CASSTRWTGDEQFF
V: TRBV28; size: once; J: TRBJ2-2; CDR3: CASSFLGGWRTGELFF
V: TRBV27; size: .; J: TRBJ1-2; CDR3: CASSLSVAGGQGLLYGYTF
V: TRBV28; size: .; J: TRBJ1-1; CDR3: CASSLSGQGGPEAFF
V: TRBV27; size: .; J: TRBJ2-7; CDR3: CASSLLGSGTGNEQYF
V: TRBV30; size: .; J: TRBJ1-4; CDR3: CACPVQSRREKLFF
V: TRBV7-3; size: .; J: TRBJ2-1; CDR3: CASSLRAGLAGVEQFF
V: TRBV7-2; size: .; J: TRBJ2-2; CDR3: CASSLRQGRNTGELFF
V: TRBV28; size: .; J: TRBJ1-5; CDR3: CASYRGQGMNQPQHF
V: TRBV11-1; size: .; J: TRBJ2-7; CDR3: CASSPRTRRGTNEQYF
V: TRBV19; size: .; J: TRBJ1-1; CDR3: CASSPLQGSTEAFF
V: TRBV5-1; size: .; J: TRBJ1-2; CDR3: CASSLGPGDRGLEVYGYTF
V: TRBV15; size: .; J: TRBJ2-3; CDR3: CATSRKLAESTDTQYF
V: TRBV5-4; size: .; J: TRBJ2-7; CDR3: CASSTRQGSYEQYF
V: TRBV27; size: .; J: TRBJ1-5; CDR3: CASSPDRANQPQHF
V: TRBV28; size: .; J: TRBJ1-1; CDR3: CASSLQGADTEAFF
V: TRBV3-1/TRBV3-2; size: .; J: TRBJ2-1; CDR3: CASSHVPGQGGEQFF
V: TRBV28; size: once; J: TRBJ2-7; CDR3: CASSLSGQAYEQYF
V: TRBV29-1; size: .; J: TRBJ1-1; CDR3: CSVVQQPNTEAFF